This T cell receptor beta chain emerged from a study of blood T cell repertoires in COVID-19. Turning to the study itself: The samples span acute and convalescent COVID-19 from the United States, Italy and Spain.

As processed by the authors: Scientists estimated how many nucleated cells there were by amplifying reference gene primers. Profiling relied on immunoSEQ multiplex PCR, and the TCRdb table lists in-frame clones only, not all of them. That table gives V, J and clone size, and the DNA gave D and trimming. The sample lists 450,000 or so clones; about 90% were seen once. This CDR3 spans 17 amino acids. V lost 4 bases, J lost 3 bases, and 13 bases stayed unmatched. The germline V gene encodes CDR1 SGHTA and CDR2 FQGNSA. The sequencing sample was made of peripheral blood. This rearrangement joins TRBV7-2 to TRBJ2-5; TRBD2 agrees at 8 bases. The TCR was taken from a man younger than 35 with COVID-19, enrolled during active disease. The CDR3 DNA sequence: TGTGCCAGCAGCTCCGGTCGGACTAGCATTTCCAAAGAGACCCAGTACTTC. Translating gives CASSSGRTSISKETQYF.